These 20 T cell receptor beta chains were sequenced from one sample in a study of regulatory T cells in long-lasting Graves disease. Construction of TCR beta libraries relied on iRepertoire HTBI primers and on Arm-PCR targeting CDR3 regions. A single record per CDR3 protein comes from TCRdb applying MiXCR to the multiplex PCR reads. The sample lists approximately 470,000 distinct CDR3 sequences; roughly 17% were seen once. Documented time point: newly diagnosed GD, antithyroid drugs for less than 3 months. PBMC RNA was the source of the TCR library. The same data also went into a second study, on T cells in Graves' hyperthyroidism and ophthalmopathy.

The specimen was peripheral blood mononuclear cells (PBMCs), collected at new diagnosis, from a patient treated with antithyroid drugs. Receptor source: a man between 40 and 49 years old with Graves disease.

This clonotype has ten or more counts. CDR3 nucleotide sequence: TGCAGTGCTAGAGATTCCCAGCGGGCCTCCTACAATGAGCAGTTCTTC. Translated, it gives CSARDSQRASYNEQFF. The chain joins TRBV20-1 to TRBJ2-1; D might be TRBD2 (6 bases). There are 16 residues in the CDR3. CDR1 DFQATT and CDR2 SNEGSKA come from the germline V gene (reference sequence). V was clipped by 0 bases and J by 0 bases, with 12 bases between them.

This clonotype appeared many times. For the CDR3, the DNA is TGTGCCAGCAGGGACAGGGTTAGGGGTAACGAGCAGTACTTC. Its translation: CASRDRVRGNEQYF. J is TRBJ2-7 and V is TRBV6-1; 8 positions agree with TRBD1. V shed 6 bases, J shed 5 bases, and the junction held 9 bases outside the gene matches. Germline CDR1 MNHNS, CDR2 SASEGT. The CDR3 runs 14 residues.

This clonotype has ten or more counts. The V call is TRBV6-2 or TRBV6-3, the J call TRBJ2-3; D is ambiguous. Germline lookup yields CDR1 MNHEY and CDR2 SVGEGT. The V and J ends lost 2 bases and 4 bases respectively, with 10 bases between them. The CDR3 runs to 14 residues. The CDR3 loop is CASSYTFRADTQYF. CDR3 coding DNA: TGTGCCAGCAGTTACACATTTAGGGCAGATACGCAGTATTTT.

This clonotype was seen ten or more times. The chain recombines TRBV29-1 with TRBJ1-2, with TRBD1 identical over 11 bases. The CDR3 loop spans 13 amino acids. V shed 7 bases and J 6 bases; nucleotides not matched to a gene: 7. Germline V gene sequence: CDR1 SQVTM, CDR2 ANQGSEA. Here the CDR3 DNA reads TGCAGCGGTCGGACAGGGGGCTGGGATGGCTACACCTTC. Encoded protein: CSGRTGGWDGYTF.

J is TRBJ1-2 and V is TRBV9; TRBD1 is a possible D gene (5 bases). Trimming took off 0 bases at V and 6 bases at J, with 15 bases between the two ends. Looked up from germline, CDR1 is SGDLS and CDR2 is YYNGEE. This CDR3 spans 15 amino acids. Written as DNA, the CDR3 is TGTGCCAGCAGCGTAGGTGTGAGAGGGGACCATGGCTACACCTTC. Amino acids: CASSVGVRGDHGYTF.

This rearrangement joins TRBV20-1 to TRBJ2-1; 8 positions match TRBD2. The CDR3 is 17 amino acids. The germline V gene has CDR1 DFQATT and CDR2 SNEGSKA (reference sequence). V shed 2 bases, J shed 0 bases, and the junction held 9 bases outside the gene matches. The CDR3 loop reads CSARPPGGIRSYNEQFF. As DNA, the CDR3 is TGCAGTGCTAGACCTCCGGGGGGGATTCGCTCCTACAATGAGCAGTTCTTC.

The table lists this clonotype with many counts. The CDR3 region has the DNA TGCAGTGCTCGCTCCGTCGGGGGCAGCAATCAGCCCCAGCATTTT. This sequence encodes CSARSVGGSNQPQHF. The V call is TRBV20-1, the J call TRBJ1-5, with a weak D call TRBD1 (6 bases). This CDR3 region has 15 residues. Germline V gene lookup returns CDR1 DFQATT and CDR2 SNEGSKA (reference sequence). V shed 5 bases and J shed 1 base, with 15 bases lying between them.

This clonotype has at least ten counts. This rearrangement joins TRBV2 to TRBJ2-3; 12 nucleotides agree with TRBD2. This CDR3 is 14 amino acids long. J gave up 7 bases and V 7 bases, and 6 bases lay outside the gene matches. The germline V gene has CDR1 SNHLY and CDR2 FYNNEI. Here the CDR3 reads CASKTSGSENTQYF. CDR3 DNA: TGTGCCAGCAAGACTAGCGGGAGTGAGAATACGCAGTATTTT.

J is TRBJ1-1 and V is TRBV19, with unresolved D. Germline CDR1 and CDR2: LNHDA and SQIVND (reference sequence). The CDR3 spans 11 residues. Trimming took 2 bases from V and 7 from J, leaving 5 bases between them. CDR3 in amino acids: CASSIRREAFF. In nucleotides, the CDR3 is TGTGCCAGTAGTATAAGGCGTGAAGCTTTCTTT.

This clonotype showed up many times. V usage is TRBV30 and J usage is TRBJ2-5; D unclear. The CDR3 contains 12 residues. V was pared by 4 bases and J by 1 base, with 7 bases between. CDR1 GTSNPN and CDR2 SVGIG come from the germline V gene (reference sequence). In nucleotides, the CDR3 is TGTGCCTGGACCTACACCCAAGAGACCCAGTACTTC. Its protein product is CAWTYTQETQYF.

The chain carries TRBV15 and TRBJ1-1; 7 bases match TRBD1. The CDR3 loop spans 13 amino acids. The germline CDR1 and CDR2 sequences are LNHNV and YYDKDF (reference sequence). Trimming at V came to 5 bases and at J to 8 bases, leaving 8 bases not matched to a gene. The CDR3 region is CATSFGGGREAFF. CDR3 in DNA: TGTGCCACCAGCTTTGGAGGGGGCAGGGAAGCTTTCTTT.

This clonotype was picked up a small number of times. V is TRBV7-8 and J is TRBJ1-1; 9 nucleotides align to TRBD1. V was pared by 5 bases and J by 5 bases, with 9 bases of the junction left unmatched. Per the germline V gene, CDR1 is SGHVS and CDR2 is FQNEAQ. The CDR3 totals 15 residues. CDR3 nucleotides: TGTGCCAGCAGCAACCGGGACAGGGAATCGACTGAAGCTTTCTTT. Protein sequence: CASSNRDRESTEAFF. The full variable domain, its missing parts supplied by reference TRBV7-8 and TRBJ1-1, is GAGVSQSPRYKVAKRGQDVALRCDPISGHVSLFWYQQALGQGPEFLTYFQNEAQLDKSGLPSDRFFAERPEGSVSTLKIQRTQQEDSAVYLCASSNRDRESTEAFFGQGTRLTVV.

This clonotype was observed a few times. The CDR3, as DNA: TGTGCCAGCAGCCCCGTAGGGCTTCCCTACGAGCAGTACTTC. Its translation: CASSPVGLPYEQYF. The chain joins TRBV5-4 to TRBJ2-7; no reliable D call. V was pared by 4 bases and J by 2 bases, with 13 bases between. This CDR3 region has 14 residues. Germline V gives CDR1 SGHNT, CDR2 YYREEE (reference sequence).

This clonotype has at least ten counts. The genes are TRBV28 and TRBJ1-4; D is undetermined. Per germline, CDR1 MDHEN and CDR2 SYDVKM. The length of the CDR3 is 15 residues. V lost 2 bases and J lost 8, with 15 bases in between. The CDR3 bases are TGTGCCAGCAGTTTAGGAAGGGTCGAGGGCGAAAAACTGTTTTTT. Translating gives CASSLGRVEGEKLFF.

About this clonotype: A much bigger clone sits one base away, suggesting this may be a read error. The CDR3 loop is CSARDPGQMAHGNQPQHF. In DNA form, the CDR3 reads TGCAGTGCTAGAGATCCCGGGCAGATGGCTCATGGCAATCAGCCCCAGCATTTT. This chain uses TRBV20-1 with TRBJ1-5, with D hard to call. The V end lost 0 bases, the J end lost 2 bases, and 20 bases lay between the germline ends. The CDR3 is 18 residues long. CDR1 DFQATT and CDR2 SNEGSKA come from the germline V gene (reference sequence).

The table lists this clonotype with a few counts. The rearrangement uses TRBV6-1 and TRBJ1-1; no clear D gene. Trimming pared 7 bases from V and 1 base from J, leaving 10 bases between. The CDR3 consists of 13 residues. CDR1 is MNHNS, CDR2 SASEGT, per germline. The CDR3, as DNA: TGTGCCAGCATCTCCGACAAGAACACTGAAGCTTTCTTT. As protein: CASISDKNTEAFF.

This chain connects TRBV19 to TRBJ2-1, with 13 bases matching TRBD2. The CDR3 has 16 amino acids. With V trimmed by 4 bases and J by 2 bases, 2 bases remained unmatched. Germline lookup yields CDR1 LNHDA and CDR2 SQIVND (reference sequence). CDR3 sequence (DNA): TGTGCCAGTAGTACCGGGACTAGCGGGACCTACAATGAGCAGTTCTTC. This sequence encodes CASSTGTSGTYNEQFF.

This chain uses TRBV19 with TRBJ1-1, with D uncertain. V lost 2 bases to trimming and J lost 1 base, with 8 bases between them. Germline V gene sequence: CDR1 LNHDA, CDR2 SQIVND (reference sequence). The CDR3 covers 14 residues. CDR3 bases: TGTGCCAGTAGTATATCGGCATCGAACACTGAAGCTTTCTTT. Protein product: CASSISASNTEAFF.

The chain has TRBV20-1 and TRBJ2-1, with unresolved D. V was trimmed by 0 bases and J by 1 base, leaving 10 bases between them. The CDR3 is 15 residues long. Germline V gene sequence: CDR1 DFQATT, CDR2 SNEGSKA (reference sequence). Here the CDR3 DNA reads TGCAGTGCTAGAGATTGGACGGGTTCCTACAATGAGCAGTTCTTC. It encodes CSARDWTGSYNEQFF.

This clonotype occurred many times. This chain links TRBV2 with TRBJ2-1, with 12 positions matching TRBD2. Germline V CDR1 and CDR2: SNHLY, FYNNEI. The CDR3 runs 15 residues. V dropped 6 bases and J dropped 7; count of bases not matched to a gene: 7. The CDR3 region has the DNA TGTGCCAGCAGGGGGAGGCTAGCGGGAGGGAATGAGCAGTTCTTC. Its translation: CASRGRLAGGNEQFF.